This T cell receptor (beta chain) was identified during a study of shared clonotypes between healthy human individuals. The germline V gene has CDR1 MNHEY and CDR2 SVGAGI. The CDR3 runs to 13 residues. V was clipped by 6 bases and J by 7 bases, with 12 bases between them. Points on this clone: Its cognate antigen is unknown.

Investigators spread the genomic DNA of each subset evenly over several immunoSEQ plates. Original methodology: There were no quality scores in the junction-only immunoSEQ sequences, so filtering differed. The protocol was immunoSEQ multiplex PCR, while the TCRdb copy is restricted to in-frame clones and leaves out a portion. V and J calls plus clone size are reproduced from that table; the DNA served to infer D and trimming. Among 2,500,000 or so clones, more than 80% were seen once, and the ten largest hold around 0.15%. The study's findings and limits: Donors were few, which limited the genetic and exposure-history diversity represented.

This chain uses TRBV6-5 with TRBJ1-4, with TRBD1 as a possible D gene (6 bases). Material for sequencing was naive CD4+ T cells sorted from blood. Subset meaning: CD45RA+ positively selected. The TCR was taken from a young man in good health. The DNA of the CDR3 is TGTGCCAGCAGCAGAGGGGGGAGTGAAAAACTGTTTTTT. Translation gives CASSRGGSEKLFF.